What follows are 2 T cell receptor beta chains derived from one specimen sequenced in a study of PD-L1 blockade in urothelial cancer. Using immunoSEQ multiplex PCR, the repertoire was profiled, and TCRdb retains in-frame clones only, with some absent. The sample lists around 33,000 clones, roughly 82% occurring once. Time point defined: pretreatment peripheral blood. Here the sequenced sample was PBMCs, taken around atezolizumab (anti-PD-L1) treatment. The receptors shown here come from a man in his sixties with urothelial cancer.

CDR3 protein: CASTPMGEAYEQYF. The DNA for the CDR3 is TGCGCCAGCACCCCCATGGGGGAGGCCTACGAGCAGTACTTC. The chain employs TRBV5-1 and TRBJ2-7, with TRBD2 as a possible D gene (6 bases). V lost 6 bases, J lost 2 bases, and 15 bases lay in between. This CDR3 has 14 amino acids. Germline CDR1 reads SGHRS; CDR2 reads YFSETQ.

V gene TRBV6-6 combines with J gene TRBJ1-1; tentatively, D is TRBD1 (6 bases). CDR1 and CDR2 from the germline V gene are MNHNY and SVGAGI (reference sequence). The length of the CDR3 is 13 residues. The germline V and J ends were trimmed by 10 bases and 0 bases, with 12 bases remaining between them. In nucleotides, the CDR3 is TGTGCCACCCACAGGGCCATGAACACTGAAGCTTTCTTT. It encodes CATHRAMNTEAFF.